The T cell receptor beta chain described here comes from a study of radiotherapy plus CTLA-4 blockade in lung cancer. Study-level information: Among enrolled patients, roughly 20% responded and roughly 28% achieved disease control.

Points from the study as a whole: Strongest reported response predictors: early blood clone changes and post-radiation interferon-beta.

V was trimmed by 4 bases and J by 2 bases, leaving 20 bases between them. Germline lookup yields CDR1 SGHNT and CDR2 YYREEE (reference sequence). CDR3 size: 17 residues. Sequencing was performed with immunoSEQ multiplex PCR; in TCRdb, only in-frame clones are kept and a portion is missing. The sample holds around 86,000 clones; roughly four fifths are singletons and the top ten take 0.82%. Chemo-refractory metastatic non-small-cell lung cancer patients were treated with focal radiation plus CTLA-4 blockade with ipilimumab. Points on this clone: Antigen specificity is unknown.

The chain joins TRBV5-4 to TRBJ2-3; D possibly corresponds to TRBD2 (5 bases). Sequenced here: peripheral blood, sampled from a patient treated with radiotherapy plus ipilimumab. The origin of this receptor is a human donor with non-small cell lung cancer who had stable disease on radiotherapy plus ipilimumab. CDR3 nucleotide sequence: TGTGCCAGCAGCGAAAGGAGGTCGGGGTTATTCACAGATACGCAGTATTTT. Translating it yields CASSERRSGLFTDTQYF.